This TCR beta chain was recovered during a study of blood T cell repertoires in COVID-19. Study-wide background: Sites in the United States, Italy and Spain provided acute and convalescent COVID-19 samples. In each case, the material was cDNA or gDNA derived from T cells, B-cell-depleted T cells, or PBMCs.

As processed by the authors: Amplification with reference gene primers provided the estimates of nucleated cell counts. The assay was immunoSEQ multiplex PCR, and TCRdb's table has in-frame clones only and misses some. Clone size and the V and J calls come from that table; the DNA yielded D and trimming. The repertoire has more than 90,000 clones, roughly 85% of them found once; the top ten carry about 1.8%. The germline gives CDR1 MDHEN, CDR2 SYDVKM. The CDR3 sequence is 15 residues long. The ends were cut back, 8 bases at V and 7 bases at J, with 20 bases in the middle. The genes are TRBV28 and TRBJ1-4; D unresolved. The receptor was isolated from a woman aged 70-85 years with active or convalescent COVID-19. Sequences were obtained from peripheral blood. Here the CDR3 reads CASYPAGRASEKLFF. CDR3 DNA sequence: TGTGCCAGCTACCCTGCGGGGAGGGCGAGTGAAAAACTGTTTTTT.